A single T cell receptor (beta chain) is shown here with its context. The entry originates in a study of T cells in Graves' hyperthyroidism and ophthalmopathy. Amplification of TCR beta CDR3 regions was performed using RNA transcripts as template. In the first-round RT-PCR of the TCR CDR3, the HTBI primer set was used. One entry per CDR3 protein, called by TCRdb with MiXCR from the multiplex PCR reads. The repertoire holds some 620,000 distinct CDR3 sequences, with roughly 15% as singletons. Sequencing used blood. This TCR was recovered from a woman in her twenties or thirties with Graves' hyperthyroidism.

The CDR3 DNA follows: TGTGCCAGCACCCCTGACAGGGTGGATCAGCCCCAGCATTTT. This sequence encodes CASTPDRVDQPQHF. The genes are TRBV28 and TRBJ1-5; 7 bases align to TRBD1. The CDR3 is made up of 14 amino acids. Germline lookup yields CDR1 MDHEN and CDR2 SYDVKM. V trimming: 7 bases; J trimming: 5 bases; junction bases outside the gene matches: 8.